Each of the 27 T cell receptor beta chains below was sequenced from the same sample in a study of cytomegalovirus exposure and HLA in healthy donors. Clones were read by immunoSEQ multiplex PCR, and TCRdb kept only the in-frame ones, dropping some. The table records about 200,000 clones, around 84% of them present only once. Source material: PBMCs. The receptors originated from a woman in her twenties or thirties in good health and CMV-seropositive.

The rearrangement joins TRBV6-6 to TRBJ2-7; TRBD2 matches 9 bases. This CDR3 is 15 amino acids long. Looked up from germline, CDR1 is MNHNY and CDR2 is SVGAGI (reference sequence). V shed 6 bases, J shed 5 bases, and the junction held 11 bases outside the gene matches. The CDR3 reads CASSPLSGRYDEQYF. Here the CDR3 DNA reads TGTGCCAGCAGCCCTCTGAGCGGGAGGTACGACGAGCAGTACTTC.

The chain couples TRBV7-6 to TRBJ2-3; possible D gene TRBD2, 5 bases. Germline-derived CDR1 and CDR2 are SGHVS and FNYEAQ. V was clipped by 5 bases and J by 1 base, with 7 bases between them. The CDR3 contains 13 residues. CDR3 in amino acids: CASSVGGTDTQYF. The CDR3 DNA reads TGTGCCAGCAGCGTGGGAGGCACAGATACGCAGTATTTT.

This sequence joins TRBV7-9 and TRBJ1-5, with a weak D call TRBD1 (6 bases). V lost 5 bases and J lost 3, with 14 bases in between. CDR1 is SEHNR, CDR2 FQNEAQ, per germline (reference sequence). CDR3 length equals 15 residues. The CDR3 is CASSRDQGNNQPQHF. CDR3 nucleotides: TGTGCCAGCAGCCGAGACCAGGGGAACAATCAGCCCCAGCATTTT.

This clone was counted a few times. The chain recombines TRBV7-9 with TRBJ2-7; 8 bases agree with TRBD1. The germline V gene has CDR1 SEHNR and CDR2 FQNEAQ (reference sequence). V trimming: 4 bases; J trimming: 1 base; junction bases outside the gene matches: 3. The CDR3 has 14 residues. This chain's CDR3 is CASSSWDRSYEQYF. For the CDR3, the DNA is TGTGCCAGCAGCTCTTGGGACAGGTCCTACGAGCAGTACTTC.

In DNA form, the CDR3 reads TGTGCCAGCAGCCTAGGGACAGGGTATGGGCAGCCCCAGCATTTT. This encodes CASSLGTGYGQPQHF. The rearrangement links TRBV7-8 to TRBJ1-5; 9 nucleotides align to TRBD1. With V trimmed by 5 bases and J by 7 bases, 9 bases remained unmatched. CDR3 length: 15 residues. Germline lookup yields CDR1 SGHVS and CDR2 FQNEAQ.

This chain uses TRBV5-1 with TRBJ2-7; no clear D. Germline CDR1 is SGHRS and CDR2 is YFSETQ. V lost 5 bases to trimming and J lost 0 bases, with 15 bases between them. The CDR3 has 15 amino acids. CDR3 amino acids: CASRKEPHLSYEQYF. The CDR3 DNA sequence: TGCGCCAGCAGAAAAGAGCCTCACCTCTCCTACGAGCAGTACTTC.

The genes are TRBV5-1 and TRBJ2-7; TRBD1 matches 8 bases. The CDR3 spans 15 residues. With V trimmed by 4 bases and J by 5 bases, 11 bases remained unmatched. Germline CDR1 SGHRS, CDR2 YFSETQ. In nucleotides, the CDR3 is TGCGCCAGCAGCCCCCAAGGACAGGGCGGCCACGAGCAGTACTTC. Translated: CASSPQGQGGHEQYF.

This chain joins TRBV5-1 and TRBJ2-1; TRBD2 is a possible D gene (6 bases). Germline V gene lookup returns CDR1 SGHRS and CDR2 YFSETQ. This CDR3 is built from 15 residues. Trimming cost V 4 bases and J 1 base, with 12 bases left between them. CDR3 amino acids: CASSPVGGSYNEQFF. CDR3 bases: TGCGCCAGCAGCCCAGTGGGGGGATCCTACAATGAGCAGTTCTTC. The whole variable domain, remainder taken from reference TRBV5-1 and TRBJ2-1, is KAGVTQTPRYLIKTRGQQVTLSCSPISGHRSVSWYQQTPGQGLQFLFEYFSETQRNKGNFPGRFSGRQFSNSRSEMNVSTLELGDSALYLCASSPVGGSYNEQFFGPGTRLTVL.

The J gene is TRBJ2-3, the V gene TRBV5-6, with 7 bases lining up with TRBD2. Trimming at V came to 1 base and at J to 2 bases, leaving 10 bases not matched to a gene. Germline CDR1 SGHDT, CDR2 YYEEEE. The CDR3 is made up of 17 amino acids. The CDR3 loop reads CASSLRSLRGFTDTQYF. In DNA form, the CDR3 reads TGTGCCAGCAGCTTGCGTTCGTTGCGGGGGTTCACAGATACGCAGTATTTT.

This clone has only a few counts. The genes are TRBV5-6 and TRBJ1-1; unclear D gene. This CDR3 comprises 13 residues. V was cut by 3 bases and J by 4 bases, with 10 bases left in between. CDR1 and CDR2 (germline): SGHDT, YYEEEE. The CDR3 DNA is TGTGCCAGCAGCTCGTACCGGGGCACTGAAGCTTTCTTT. Its protein is CASSSYRGTEAFF.

This clone was seen a few times. This chain joins TRBV5-6 and TRBJ1-5; 9 nucleotides agree with TRBD1. The CDR3 is made up of 16 amino acids. Germline V CDR1 and CDR2: SGHDT, YYEEEE. The junction had 7 bases not matched to a gene; V was cut back by 3 bases and J by 3 bases. As DNA, the CDR3 is TGTGCCAGCAGCTACAGGGGGACAGGGATCAATCAGCCCCAGCATTTT. This gives the protein CASSYRGTGINQPQHF.

This clone appeared once. This rearrangement joins TRBV7-8 to TRBJ1-4; D remains ambiguous. V lost 3 bases, J lost 8 bases, and 10 bases lay in between. From germline, CDR1 is SGHVS and CDR2 FQNEAQ. The CDR3 totals 13 residues. The DNA of the CDR3 is TGTGCCAGCAGCTTCTTGAGGAGGGAAAAACTGTTTTTT. Its translation is CASSFLRREKLFF.

The V gene is TRBV18, the J gene TRBJ2-7, with 11 bases lining up with TRBD1. This CDR3 spans 15 amino acids. The germline V gene has CDR1 KGHSH and CDR2 LQKENI. V dropped 3 bases and J dropped 4; count of bases not matched to a gene: 5. The CDR3 region is CASSPGQGAWYEQYF. CDR3 coding DNA: TGTGCCAGCTCACCCGGACAGGGGGCTTGGTACGAGCAGTACTTC. The full variable domain, with the rest looked up from reference TRBV18 and TRBJ2-7, is NAGVMQNPRHLVRRRGQEARLRCSPMKGHSHVYWYRQLPEEGLKFMVYLQKENIIDESGMPKERFSAEFPKEGPSILRIQQVVRGDSAAYFCASSPGQGAWYEQYFGPGTRLTVT.

The chain recombines TRBV19 with TRBJ1-2; 7 bases match TRBD1. V was pared by 4 bases and J by 3 bases, with 5 bases of the junction left unmatched. This CDR3 contains 14 residues. CDR1 LNHDA and CDR2 SQIVND come from the germline V gene (reference sequence). The CDR3, as DNA: TGTGCCAGTAGTAGACAGGGTCGGGACTATGGCTACACCTTC. Its protein product is CASSRQGRDYGYTF.

Remarks on this clone: Its ends do not fully match the called genes, so a read error is possible. This sequence joins TRBV7-7 and TRBJ2-1; 8 nucleotides match TRBD2. The CDR3 is made up of 13 amino acids. Germline CDR1 is SSHAT and CDR2 is FNYEAQ (reference sequence). CDR3 coding DNA: TGTGCTAGCAGCTTAGCGCCCGGGGGGGAGCGGTTCTTC. It yields the protein CASSLAPGGERFF.

This clone was seen more than once but under ten times. The chain uses TRBV5-1 and TRBJ2-2; D might be TRBD2 (6 bases). The V end lost 1 base, the J end lost 2 bases, and 15 bases lay between the germline ends. Germline V gene lookup returns CDR1 SGHRS and CDR2 YFSETQ. The CDR3 sequence is 17 residues long. The CDR3 here is CASSLLSPGTNTGELFF. For the CDR3, the DNA is TGCGCCAGCAGCTTGTTATCCCCAGGGACTAACACCGGGGAGCTGTTTTTT.

This clone was counted a single time. The chain has TRBV5-1 and TRBJ2-7; 10 nucleotides align to TRBD2. The V and J ends lost 6 bases and 5 bases, in that order; junction bases with no gene match: 5. CDR3 length: 13 amino acids. Germline assignment: CDR1 SGHRS and CDR2 YFSETQ. The CDR3: CASNRAGGNEQYF. DNA for the CDR3: TGCGCCAGCAATAGAGCGGGAGGGAACGAGCAGTACTTC.

The rearrangement links TRBV29-1 to TRBJ1-1, with 9 bases aligning to TRBD1. V was clipped by 5 bases and J by 0 bases; unmatched bases: 10. This CDR3 is 16 amino acids long. Germline V gene lookup returns CDR1 SQVTM and CDR2 ANQGSEA. CDR3 region: CSVSWGGTGMNTEAFF. CDR3 bases: TGCAGCGTTAGCTGGGGGGGGACAGGGATGAACACTGAAGCTTTCTTT.

This chain joins TRBV18 and TRBJ1-4; possible D gene TRBD1, 5 bases. Deletions cut 0 bases from V and 13 bases from J, with 15 bases between. Germline V CDR1 and CDR2: KGHSH, LQKENI. There are 14 residues in the CDR3. CDR3 amino acids: CASSPPSPGRRLFF. The CDR3 DNA reads as TGTGCCAGCTCACCACCGAGTCCAGGGAGGAGACTGTTTTTT.

This chain's CDR3 is CASSLVSYGYTF. Here the CDR3 DNA reads TGTGCCAGCAGTTTGGTCAGTTATGGCTACACCTTC. This chain links TRBV28 with TRBJ1-2; D remains unclear. Between the trimmed V and J ends, which lost 3 bases and 5 bases, there was a span of 7 bases. The CDR3 runs 12 residues. Per the germline V gene, CDR1 is MDHEN and CDR2 is SYDVKM.

Only one count was recorded for this clone. V gene TRBV25-1 combines with J gene TRBJ2-1; TRBD2 matches 9 bases. CDR1 MGHDK and CDR2 SYGVNS come from the germline V gene. The length of the CDR3 is 16 residues. V dropped 1 base and J dropped 6; count of bases not matched to a gene: 7. CDR3 residues: CASSESRLAGTNEQFF. CDR3 bases: TGTGCCAGCAGTGAATCGAGGCTAGCGGGAACCAATGAGCAGTTCTTC.

The gene calls are TRBV29-1 and TRBJ2-3; D unclear. This CDR3 contains 12 residues. The V end lost 7 bases, the J end lost 0 bases, and 8 bases lay between the germline ends. Germline CDR1 and CDR2: SQVTM and ANQGSEA. CDR3 region: CSGLASTDTQYF. The CDR3 DNA follows: TGCAGCGGTTTGGCTAGCACAGATACGCAGTATTTT.

This rearrangement joins TRBV29-1 to TRBJ2-5, with 9 bases lining up with TRBD1. The CDR3 is 13 amino acids. Germline CDR1 reads SQVTM; CDR2 reads ANQGSEA. V shed 3 bases and J 4 bases; nucleotides not matched to a gene: 3. The CDR3 DNA reads as TGCAGCGTTGAGGGGACAGGGTCAGAGACCCAGTACTTC. This codes for CSVEGTGSETQYF.

At least ten counts were recorded for this clone. The rearrangement uses TRBV7-9 and TRBJ2-1, with 14 bases that match TRBD2. Germline V CDR1 and CDR2: SEHNR, FQNEAQ (reference sequence). Losses at the gene ends were 5 bases for V and 8 bases for J; bases not matched to a gene: 5. The CDR3 is 15 amino acids. DNA for the CDR3: TGTGCCAGCAGCCCCCGGGGACTAGCGGGAGATGAGCAGTTCTTC. Protein sequence: CASSPRGLAGDEQFF.

The rearrangement links TRBV27 to TRBJ1-1; D is ambiguous. The CDR3 is made up of 12 amino acids. V was shortened by 5 bases and J by 4 bases, with 8 bases between the two germline ends. The germline gives CDR1 MNHEY, CDR2 SMNVEV (reference sequence). CDR3 bases: TGTGCCAGCAGTCTAAGTGGCACTGAAGCTTTCTTT. This sequence encodes CASSLSGTEAFF.

V and J are TRBV5-6 and TRBJ1-1; D is possibly TRBD1 (5 bases). The CDR3 has 14 residues. CDR1 and CDR2 from the germline V gene are SGHDT and YYEEEE. The V end was cut by 0 bases, the J end by 3 bases, with 9 bases between. The CDR3 region has the DNA TGTGCCAGCAGCTTGGAGGAGGGACACACTGAAGCTTTCTTT. Its protein product is CASSLEEGHTEAFF.

The chain links TRBV6-1 to TRBJ1-1; no firm D call. The V gene lost 3 bases and the J gene lost 3 bases, with 8 bases spanning the gap. The CDR3 loop spans 13 amino acids. Germline V CDR1 and CDR2: MNHNS, SASEGT. The CDR3 is CASSELSYTEAFF. CDR3 DNA: TGTGCCAGCAGTGAGTTGAGCTACACTGAAGCTTTCTTT.